The rows below give T cell receptor beta chains drawn from one sample of a study of blood T cells in healthy people across ages. TCRdb reanalysed the 5' RACE reads using MiXCR and keeps one entry per CDR3 protein. Seen here are roughly 1,500,000 distinct CDR3 sequences, roughly 30% observed once, and the top ten hold about 11%. The sequenced material came from blood. The receptor source for this set is a woman between 25 and 40 years old in good health. Each CDR3 is given with its conserved first and last residue. D genes are given only for firm matches. The listing skips clone size in some rows; elsewhere it reads once, few, many or a size class.

clone_size j_call v_call d_call cdr3_nt cdr3_aa
NA TRBJ2-5 TRBV3-1 TRBD2 TGTGCCAGCAGTCATAGCGGGTTCTACCAAGAGACCCAGTACTTC CASSHSGFYQETQYF
NA TRBJ1-5 TRBV3-1 NA TGTGCCAGCAGCCAAAATCTTCAGGAGCCCCAGCATTTT CASSQNLQEPQHF
NA TRBJ2-5 TRBV20-1 NA TGCAGTGCTAGTGAAGGCGGGACGTCGCTGGATACCCAGTACTTC CSASEGGTSLDTQYF
few TRBJ1-5 TRBV4-1 NA TGCGCCAGCAGCCAAGAAGGGTGGGGGGATAGCAATCAGCCCCAGCATTTT CASSQEGWGDSNQPQHF
many TRBJ2-5 TRBV3-1 NA TGTGCCAGCAGCCAAGATCGGGGAACCCAGTACTTC CASSQDRGTQYF
NA TRBJ2-3 TRBV7-9 TRBD2 TGTGCCAGCAGCCCAGCGGGAGTTGGCACAGATACGCAGTATTTT CASSPAGVGTDTQYF
few TRBJ1-2 TRBV30 NA TGTGCTTGCGACTTGATAGGCTACACCTTC CACDLIGYTF
NA TRBJ2-5 TRBV7-2 TRBD2 TGTGCCAGCAGCTTAAGGTCGCGGGAGGTTTTCGGGGAGACCCAGTACTTC CASSLRSREVFGETQYF
NA TRBJ2-7 TRBV6-2/TRBV6-3 TRBD1 TGTGCCAGCAGGGAGACAGGGTTATCCTACGAGCAGTACTTC CASRETGLSYEQYF
few TRBJ2-1 TRBV6-1 NA TGTGCCAGTTTCGACTACGGGAGCAGCTCCTACAATGAGCAGTTCTTC CASFDYGSSSYNEQFF
once TRBJ2-5 TRBV20-1 NA TGCAGTGCTGCAGCGGCCCAATGGGCCCAGTACTTC CSAAAAQWAQYF
few TRBJ1-1 TRBV6-5 NA TGTGCCAGCAGTTACTCACCTGTCGCATACGGAGACACTGAAGCTTTCTTT CASSYSPVAYGDTEAFF
many TRBJ2-6 TRBV9 NA TGTGCCAGCAGCCAAAGCTCTGGGGCCAACGTCCTGACTTTC CASSQSSGANVLTF
NA TRBJ1-1 TRBV5-1 NA TGCGCCAGCAGCCCTAACGACTGGAACACTGAAGCTTTCTTT CASSPNDWNTEAFF
once TRBJ2-5 TRBV30 NA TGTGCCTGGAGTGTTAGTAGCCTCTCCTACAATGAGCAGTACTTC CAWSVSSLSYNEQYF
NA TRBJ2-1 TRBV4-1 TRBD2 TGCGCCAGCAGCCAAGAAATGGGCCCCGTACGGGGGGGCCCCAATGAGCAGTTCTTC CASSQEMGPVRGGPNEQFF
many TRBJ2-7 TRBV12-3/TRBV12-4 TRBD1 TGTGCCAGCAGTTATCGGGACAGGCCCTACGAGCAGTACTTC CASSYRDRPYEQYF
once TRBJ2-3 TRBV27 NA TGTGCCAGCAGTTTATTAATACGGGGGAGCACAGATACGCAGTATTTT CASSLLIRGSTDTQYF
few TRBJ2-3 TRBV9 NA TGTGCCAGCAGCTGGGCGGGGGCCGCCACAGATACGCAGTATTTT CASSWAGAATDTQYF
NA TRBJ2-1 TRBV3-1 NA TGTGCCAGCAGCCAAGATCTATCCGGGGGTGGTGAGCAGTTCTTC CASSQDLSGGGEQFF
NA TRBJ2-2 TRBV2 NA TGTGCCAGCAGTGAAGCGGGCAGGGGAGGCGGGGAGCTGTTTTTT CASSEAGRGGGELFF
NA TRBJ2-7 TRBV6-5 NA TGTGCCAGCAATTACTCAGGTGGATCCTACGAGCAGTACTTC CASNYSGGSYEQYF
NA TRBJ2-7 TRBV21-1 NA TGTGCCAGCACAACGGAGCAGTACTTC CASTTEQYF
NA TRBJ2-3 TRBV7-9 TRBD1 TGTGCCAGCAGCTTAGGGACAGGGGTCACAGATACGCAGTATTTT CASSLGTGVTDTQYF
NA TRBJ2-2 TRBV15 NA TGTGCCACCAGCAGAGCCGGGTTTGAGTCCGGGGAGCTGTTTTTT CATSRAGFESGELFF
few TRBJ2-3 TRBV9 TRBD2 TGTGCCAGCAGCCCCCCAGGGTTGCGGGGGGGCACAGATACGCAGTATTTT CASSPPGLRGGTDTQYF
NA TRBJ1-1 TRBV4-1 NA TGCGCCAGCAGCGATCGCGGGGCGTATTCGGAAGCTTTCTTT CASSDRGAYSEAFF
many TRBJ2-3 TRBV12-3/TRBV12-4 NA TGTGCCAGCAGTTTAGGGCCAGGGGTTACCCTCACAGATACGCAGTATTTT CASSLGPGVTLTDTQYF
few TRBJ2-3 TRBV7-6 NA TGTGCCAGCAGCCCCAAAACCACTAGCACAGATACGCAGTATTTT CASSPKTTSTDTQYF
NA TRBJ1-2 TRBV9 NA TGTGCCAGCAGCGACCCTACAAGGGCCCGCTATGGCTACACCTTC CASSDPTRARYGYTF
few TRBJ2-7 TRBV11-2 TRBD2 TGTGCCAGCAGCAATTCCGGGACTACATCCTACGAGCAGTACTTC CASSNSGTTSYEQYF
NA TRBJ2-7 TRBV6-5 TRBD2 TGTGCCAGCAGTTACTCGATGGGGAGCGGGAGTTTCTACGAGCAGTACTTC CASSYSMGSGSFYEQYF
few TRBJ2-7 TRBV20-1 NA TGCAGTGCTCTCTCAGCGGGCCCCTACGAGCAGTACTTC CSALSAGPYEQYF
few TRBJ1-5 TRBV28 TRBD1 TGTGCCAGCAGCCGCCCGGGGGCAGGGGGGCCGGGCAATCAGCCCCAGCATTTT CASSRPGAGGPGNQPQHF
few TRBJ2-5 TRBV6-1 NA TGTGCCAGCAGTGAATCCCCGCAGGGATTCCAAGAGACCCAGTACTTC CASSESPQGFQETQYF
few TRBJ1-5 TRBV4-2 NA TGTGCCAGCAGCCAAGATAATCAGCCCCAGCATTTT CASSQDNQPQHF
NA TRBJ2-7 TRBV7-6 TRBD1 TGTGCCTGCAGCCTTCAACACCGGGACAGGGGGCTTTACGAGCAGTACTTC CACSLQHRDRGLYEQYF
NA TRBJ2-7 TRBV28 TRBD2 TGTGCCAGCAGCTATCTAGCGGGAGGATCCTACGAGCAGTACTTC CASSYLAGGSYEQYF
few TRBJ2-7 TRBV9 TRBD2 TGTGCCAGCAGCAGCAGCGGGGGGGCCTTATCCCACGAGCAGTACTTC CASSSSGGALSHEQYF
NA TRBJ1-2 TRBV6-1 NA TGTGCCAGCAGTGATGGGCAATTTGGGTATGGCTACACCTTC CASSDGQFGYGYTF
once TRBJ2-7 TRBV11-2 NA TGTGCCAGCAGCTTAATGGACGGCCACGAGCAGTACTTC CASSLMDGHEQYF
many TRBJ2-7 TRBV29-1 NA TGCAGCGTAGCCAGGACGTTGGCCTACGAGCAGTACTTC CSVARTLAYEQYF
many TRBJ2-1 TRBV20-1 TRBD2 TGCAGTGCTCGGGGGGCTAGCGGGGACAATGAGCAGTTCTTC CSARGASGDNEQFF
NA TRBJ1-2 TRBV6-5 NA TGTGCCAGCAGCTCCGGAGGCAGGTCGGGATATGGCTACACCTTC CASSSGGRSGYGYTF
NA TRBJ1-5 TRBV7-9 NA TGTGCCAGCAGCCTTGACGGGCAGAGCAATCAGCCCCAGCATTTT CASSLDGQSNQPQHF
NA TRBJ2-1 TRBV5-1 NA TGCGCCAGCGGGGAACAGACAGTCTACAATGAGCAGTTCTTC CASGEQTVYNEQFF
many TRBJ1-2 TRBV5-1 TRBD1 TGTGCCAGCAGTTCGACAGGGAACTATGGCTACACCTTC CASSSTGNYGYTF
few TRBJ2-1 TRBV7-9 TRBD2 TGTGCCAGCAGTCAAGTCGGACGGGGAGGGTACTACAATGAGCAGTTCTTC CASSQVGRGGYYNEQFF
NA TRBJ2-2 TRBV4-1 NA TGCGCCAGCAGCATGGGACTCTTGGAGAAGGAGCTGTTTTTT CASSMGLLEKELFF
NA TRBJ2-3 TRBV7-3 NA TGTGCCAGCAGCGTAGGGGTAGCCACAGATACGCAGTATTTT CASSVGVATDTQYF
NA TRBJ2-5 TRBV12-3/TRBV12-4 TRBD2 TGTGCCAGCAGAGGACTAGCGGGGCCGCAAGAGACCCAGTACTTC CASRGLAGPQETQYF
few TRBJ1-2 TRBV7-9 NA TGTGCCAGCAGCTTAGAGAGGTCCCTTAAATATGGCTACACCTTC CASSLERSLKYGYTF
NA TRBJ2-2 TRBV20-1 TRBD2 TGCAGTGCTCACGCGACTAGCGGAAACACCGGGGAGCTGTTTTTT CSAHATSGNTGELFF
few TRBJ1-6 TRBV28 NA TGTGCCAGCATCCACACAGCCAGATCTTCACCCCTCCACTTT CASIHTARSSPLHF
NA TRBJ2-3 TRBV29-1 TRBD2 TGCAGCGTTGACGGCGGGGGACTGGATACGCAGTATTTT CSVDGGGLDTQYF